A selection of T cell receptor beta chains follows, all from one sample in a study of CD4 T cells in relation to SARS-CoV-2 and coronaviruses. Generated by immunoSEQ multiplex PCR, the TCRdb table keeps only in-frame clones and is missing some. The sample has nearly 70,000 clones, approximately 95% seen once; the top ten hold about 0.23%. Sequences were obtained from naive CD4+ T cells from PBMCs. These receptors originate from a human donor in good health. CDR3s include the opening cysteine and the closing phenylalanine or tryptophan. A D gene is named only where the DNA matches it firmly. Clone size is not always given. Where it is, it says once, few, many or a class for expanded clones.

J: TRBJ1-2
size: NA
V: TRBV28
D: NA
DNA: TGTGCCAGCAGTTTCTCGGTCCCCGGCTATGGCTACACCTTC
CDR3: CASSFSVPGYGYTF

J: TRBJ2-7
size: NA
V: TRBV6-1
D: TRBD1
DNA: TGTGCCAGCAGTGTAGCCGGGACAGGGGGATCCTACGAGCAGTACTTC
CDR3: CASSVAGTGGSYEQYF

J: TRBJ1-5
size: NA
V: TRBV6-2/TRBV6-3
D: TRBD1
DNA: TGTGCCAGCAGTTCCGGGACAGGGCATCAGCCCCAGCATTTT
CDR3: CASSSGTGHQPQHF

J: TRBJ2-7
size: NA
V: TRBV11-2
D: TRBD1
DNA: TGTGCCAGCAGCCAACCTCCGGGACAGGGGGCGTTCCCGTACGAGCAGTACTTC
CDR3: CASSQPPGQGAFPYEQYF

J: TRBJ2-7
size: few
V: TRBV4-2
D: TRBD2
DNA: TGTGCCAGCAGCCAAGCGCCAGCGGGAGTGTCGGACGAGCAGTACTTC
CDR3: CASSQAPAGVSDEQYF

J: TRBJ1-1
size: NA
V: TRBV7-9
D: TRBD1
DNA: TGTGCCAGCAGCTATGAACGGGACAGGGTATCGGCTTTCTTT
CDR3: CASSYERDRVSAFF

J: TRBJ2-1
size: NA
V: TRBV19
D: TRBD2
DNA: TGTGCCAGTTCTACTAGCGGGAGCGACAATGGGCAGTTCTTC
CDR3: CASSTSGSDNGQFF

J: TRBJ1-2
size: NA
V: TRBV7-9
D: NA
DNA: TGTGCCAGCAGCGCCGACGGCGGCTATGGCTACACCTTC
CDR3: CASSADGGYGYTF

J: TRBJ2-5
size: once
V: TRBV24-1
D: TRBD1
DNA: TGTGCCACCAGTGACCCGGGACAGGAGGGGGAGACCCAGTACTTC
CDR3: CATSDPGQEGETQYF

J: TRBJ2-7
size: NA
V: TRBV7-8
D: NA
DNA: TGTGCCAGCAGCTCAAACAGAGTCTACGAGCAGTACTTC
CDR3: CASSSNRVYEQYF

J: TRBJ1-2
size: NA
V: TRBV7-2
D: NA
DNA: TGTGCCAGCAGCCCTCGGGTCACCCCGGGCTATGGCTACACCTTC
CDR3: CASSPRVTPGYGYTF

J: TRBJ2-7
size: NA
V: TRBV29-1
D: TRBD1
DNA: TGCAGCGGTGGACAGGGGATCTACGAGCAGTACTTC
CDR3: CSGGQGIYEQYF

J: TRBJ1-5
size: NA
V: TRBV6-5
D: NA
DNA: TGTGCCAGCAGTCCGGATTCTGCTGGTCAGCCCCAGCATTTT
CDR3: CASSPDSAGQPQHF

J: TRBJ2-2
size: NA
V: TRBV9
D: NA
DNA: TGTGCCAGCAGCGTTGCCCCTCTGGGCGGTAACACCGGGGAGCTGTTTTTT
CDR3: CASSVAPLGGNTGELFF

J: TRBJ2-2
size: NA
V: TRBV9
D: NA
DNA: TGTGCCAGCAGCGTAGCTTACAACACCGGGGAGCTGTTTTTT
CDR3: CASSVAYNTGELFF

J: TRBJ1-2
size: NA
V: TRBV28
D: NA
DNA: TGTGCCAGCAGGTCAGGGAGCCTTGGCTACACCTTC
CDR3: CASRSGSLGYTF

J: TRBJ1-4
size: NA
V: TRBV25-1
D: TRBD1
DNA: TGTGCCAGCGGGGAGAAGGGGGCTTTCCGTGAAAAACTGTTTTTT
CDR3: CASGEKGAFREKLFF

J: TRBJ1-4
size: NA
V: TRBV10-3
D: NA
DNA: TGTGCCGTACAGGGCCTTAATGAAAAACTGTTTTTT
CDR3: CAVQGLNEKLFF

J: TRBJ1-1
size: once
V: TRBV18
D: NA
DNA: TGTGCCAGCTCACCACAGGCAGGGAACACTGAAGCTTTCTTT
CDR3: CASSPQAGNTEAFF

J: TRBJ2-1
size: NA
V: TRBV7-2
D: TRBD2
DNA: TGTGCCAGCAGGCGACTAGCGGGGGGCTGGCAGTTCTTC
CDR3: CASRRLAGGWQFF

J: TRBJ1-2
size: NA
V: TRBV3-1/TRBV3-2
D: NA
DNA: TGTGCCAGCAGCCAATCGGGGGTTGGGGGCTACACCTTC
CDR3: CASSQSGVGGYTF

J: TRBJ2-7
size: NA
V: TRBV18
D: NA
DNA: TGTGCCAGCTCACCACAGGGACTTGAGCAGTACTTC
CDR3: CASSPQGLEQYF

J: TRBJ1-4
size: NA
V: TRBV7-8
D: NA
DNA: TGTGCCAGCAGCTTAATACGGAGGGATGAAAAACTGTTTTTT
CDR3: CASSLIRRDEKLFF

J: TRBJ2-5
size: NA
V: TRBV5-8
D: TRBD1
DNA: TGTGCCAGCAGCTTAAGGGACAGGGAAGAGACCCAGTACTTC
CDR3: CASSLRDREETQYF

J: TRBJ2-6
size: NA
V: TRBV5-1
D: NA
DNA: TGCGCCAGCAGCACGGGACATGTCGTATCTGGGGCCAACGTCCTGACTTTC
CDR3: CASSTGHVVSGANVLTF

J: TRBJ1-5
size: once
V: TRBV10-3
D: NA
DNA: TGTGCCATCAGTGGGTTTAGCAATCAGCCCCAGCATTTT
CDR3: CAISGFSNQPQHF

J: TRBJ2-1
size: NA
V: TRBV5-1
D: NA
DNA: TGCGCCAGCAGCCGTCTTAGCGGCCCGCGCTCCTACAATGAGCAGTTCTTC
CDR3: CASSRLSGPRSYNEQFF

J: TRBJ1-2
size: NA
V: TRBV19
D: NA
DNA: TGTGCCAGTAGTAACCCGGGGGCTGGTTATGGCTACACCTTC
CDR3: CASSNPGAGYGYTF

J: TRBJ2-1
size: NA
V: TRBV7-8
D: TRBD2
DNA: TGTGCCAGCAGCTTACTTAGCGGGAGGGCCTCCTACAATGAGCAGTTCTTC
CDR3: CASSLLSGRASYNEQFF

J: TRBJ2-3
size: NA
V: TRBV28
D: NA
DNA: TGTGCCAGCGGTGGGCTTACCACAGATACGCAGTATTTT
CDR3: CASGGLTTDTQYF

J: TRBJ1-1
size: NA
V: TRBV5-4
D: NA
DNA: TGTGCCAGCGGTAACCCGGCTGGGAAGAACACTGAAGCTTTCTTT
CDR3: CASGNPAGKNTEAFF

J: TRBJ1-2
size: NA
V: TRBV11-3
D: TRBD1
DNA: TGTGCCAGCAGCCCCCCCACTTCAGACAGGGCGTATGGCTACACCTTC
CDR3: CASSPPTSDRAYGYTF

J: TRBJ2-7
size: NA
V: TRBV20-1
D: NA
DNA: TGCAGTGCTACCGAAACCTACGAGCAGTACTTC
CDR3: CSATETYEQYF

J: TRBJ1-5
size: NA
V: TRBV5-5
D: NA
DNA: TGTGCCAGCAGGAAAAAAAGGACAGCAAATAGCAATCAGCCCCAGCATTTT
CDR3: CASRKKRTANSNQPQHF

J: TRBJ1-5
size: NA
V: TRBV21-1
D: NA
DNA: TGTGCCAGCAGGGGAGGAGGAGAATCCTTTAGCAATCAGCCCCAGCATTTT
CDR3: CASRGGGESFSNQPQHF

J: TRBJ1-1
size: once
V: TRBV30
D: NA
DNA: TGTGCCTGGAGTGTAAGGGCCTCCCTTACTGGAGGCACTGAAGCTTTCTTT
CDR3: CAWSVRASLTGGTEAFF

J: TRBJ1-4
size: NA
V: TRBV9
D: NA
DNA: TGTGCCAGCAGCGTAGGGGAAGGGAATGAAAAACTGTTTTTT
CDR3: CASSVGEGNEKLFF

J: TRBJ1-2
size: NA
V: TRBV28
D: NA
DNA: TGTGCCAGCAGGGGGGCAGGGGACTATGGCTACACCTTC
CDR3: CASRGAGDYGYTF

J: TRBJ1-4
size: once
V: TRBV7-2
D: NA
DNA: TGTGCCAGCAGCTTACAAGGGGCCGGGGAAAAACTGTTTTTT
CDR3: CASSLQGAGEKLFF

J: TRBJ2-1
size: once
V: TRBV6-1
D: TRBD1
DNA: TGTGCCAGCAGTGGGAACCCGGGACAGTATCCCTACAATGAGCAGTTCTTC
CDR3: CASSGNPGQYPYNEQFF

J: TRBJ1-4
size: NA
V: TRBV5-1
D: NA
DNA: TGCGCCAGCAGCTTGGTAGGGTCTAATGAAAAACTGTTTTTT
CDR3: CASSLVGSNEKLFF

J: TRBJ1-5
size: NA
V: TRBV15
D: NA
DNA: TGTGCCACCAGCAGAGATCCGAGCCCACGGCAGCCCCAGCATTTT
CDR3: CATSRDPSPRQPQHF

J: TRBJ2-7
size: NA
V: TRBV7-2
D: NA
DNA: TGTGCCAGCAGCCGCCCCGGGGACGTACACGCCTTC
CDR3: CASSRPGDVHAF

J: TRBJ1-1
size: few
V: TRBV2
D: TRBD1
DNA: TGTGCCAGCAGGGGGACAGGGGCCACTGAAGCTTTCTTT
CDR3: CASRGTGATEAFF

J: TRBJ2-5
size: NA
V: TRBV27
D: TRBD2
DNA: TGTGCCAGCAGTACCCGACTAGCGGGAGAGACCCAGTACTTC
CDR3: CASSTRLAGETQYF